The source of this TCR beta chain is a study of cytomegalovirus exposure and HLA in healthy donors. Study-level points and caveats: Listed as cytomegalovirus-associated were 150 or so TCR beta chains. Further analysis, carried out later, found HLA-associated TCR beta chains more clonally expanded than equally common other chains. Among the CMV-associated chains, three were confirmed in vitro as specific for CMV antigens.

This clone was recorded once. Its matching antigen is unknown. Primers: 60 Vbeta forward and 13 Jbeta reverse. Profiling relied on immunoSEQ multiplex PCR, and the TCRdb table lists in-frame clones only, not all of them. The table includes 90,000 to 100,000 clones, more than 70% detected once. This CDR3 is built from 15 residues. Germline loops: CDR1 MNHEY, CDR2 SVGAGI. This chain connects TRBV6-5 to TRBJ2-5; TRBD2 matches at 9 bases. Judging by the DNA end, TRBJ2-7 fits better; the J call may be wrong. This sequence was found in a woman aged 60-75 years in good health and CMV-seropositive. Sequencing was carried out using PBMCs. CDR3 sequence reads: CASSPDSGSGYEQYF. The CDR3 coding sequence is TGTGCCAGCAGCCCGGATAGCGGGAGCGGCTACGAGCAGTACTTC.